This TCR beta chain was found in a study of regulatory T cells in long-lasting Graves disease. General study results and limits: Analyses excluded thyroid tissue, covering peripheral blood alone. Possibly, too few samples lowered accuracy.

Noted time point: newly diagnosed GD, antithyroid drugs for less than 3 months. The TCR library used RNA extracted from PBMCs. American Thyroid Association guidelines defined Graves' disease diagnosis. With respect to this clonotype: The antigen is undetermined. At one of its ends the junction is not consistent with the germline gene, which may arise from a read error.

Construction of TCR beta libraries relied on iRepertoire HTBI primers and on Arm-PCR targeting CDR3 regions. In the original processing: Identification of gene segments yielded approximately 62 TRBV and about 15 TRBJ across samples. In TCRdb, the multiplex PCR reads were re-called with MiXCR into one record per CDR3 protein. These V and J calls originate from TCRdb's pipeline instead of the authors' own analysis. The data contain over 450,000 distinct CDR3 sequences, 9.5% to 15% of them singletons. These data also formed part of another study, on T cells in Graves' hyperthyroidism and ophthalmopathy.

The receptor's source is a woman aged 25 to 39 with Graves disease. Specimen: peripheral blood mononuclear cells (PBMCs), collected at new diagnosis, from a patient treated with antithyroid drugs.

The CDR3 spells CASSFSKLAGGDVELSF. CDR3 sequence (DNA): TGCGCCAGCAGCTTCTCCAAACTAGCGGGAGGAGATGTGGAGCTGTCTTTT. The gene calls are TRBV5-1 and TRBJ2-2; 12 bases line up with TRBD2. The CDR3 length is 17 residues. The germline gives CDR1 SGHRS, CDR2 YFSETQ.